This TCR beta chain originates from a study of Ad26.COV2.S vaccination and SARS-CoV-2 variants. At the level of the study: COV1001, an Ad26.COV2.S trial, supplied this vaccine-arm donor. In the study, Ad26.COV2.S was injected intramuscularly once, or twice 56 days apart.

This sample's treatment: about 20 received Ad26.COV2.S at low or high dose, single or two shots; roughly five received placebo; per-sample allocation not given. Samples were taken on day 63 after the first vaccine or placebo injection. Assay: immunoSEQ multiplex PCR; the TCRdb copy retains only in-frame clones and omits some. The table has approximately 480,000 clones, around 88% seen once. Germline V CDR1 and CDR2: PRHDT, FYEKMQ (reference sequence). V lost 5 bases and J lost 2; bases outside the gene matches: 8. The CDR3 consists of 15 residues. This clone was picked up a small number of times. The chain is built from TRBV13 and TRBJ2-5; the match to TRBD2 covers 7 bases. Here the sequenced sample was peripheral blood, taken in a trial of Ad26.COV2.S vaccine versus placebo. The clonotype originates from a person between 18 and 65 years old who received the Ad26.COV2.S COVID-19 vaccine or a placebo. Here the CDR3 DNA reads TGTGCCAGCAGCCCTCCTCAAGCGGGACAAGAGACCCAGTACTTC. This gives the protein CASSPPQAGQETQYF.